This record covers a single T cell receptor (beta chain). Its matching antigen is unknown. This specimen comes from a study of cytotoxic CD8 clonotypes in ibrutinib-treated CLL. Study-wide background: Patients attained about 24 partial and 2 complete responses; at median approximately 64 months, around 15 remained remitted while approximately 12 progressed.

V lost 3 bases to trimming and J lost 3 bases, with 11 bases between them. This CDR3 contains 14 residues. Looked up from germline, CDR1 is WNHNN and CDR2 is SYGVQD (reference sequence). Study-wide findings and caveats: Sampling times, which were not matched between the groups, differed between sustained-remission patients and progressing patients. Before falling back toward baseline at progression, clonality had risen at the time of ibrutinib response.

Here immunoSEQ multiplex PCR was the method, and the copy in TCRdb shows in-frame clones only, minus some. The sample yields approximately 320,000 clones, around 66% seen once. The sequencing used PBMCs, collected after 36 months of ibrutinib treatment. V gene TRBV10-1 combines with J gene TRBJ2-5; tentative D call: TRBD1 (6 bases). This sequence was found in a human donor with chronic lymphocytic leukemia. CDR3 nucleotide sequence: TGCGCCAGCAGTGACCCAGGGGAGAAAGAGACCCAGTACTTC. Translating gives CASSDPGEKETQYF.